This TCR beta chain was documented in a study of glioma-infiltrating T cells after dendritic cell vaccination. Study-wide context: Dendritic cell vaccination trial patients had either newly diagnosed or recurrent glioblastoma.

Amplification used 60 V beta primers and 13 J beta primers. The method was immunoSEQ multiplex PCR; TCRdb's version includes in-frame clones alone and lacks a portion of them. Among over 75,000 clones, over 75% were seen once, and the ten largest hold roughly 2.1%. The CDR3 is 14 amino acids. With 8 bases clipped from V and 4 bases from J, the junction kept 9 bases outside the gene matches. Germline values: CDR1 LNHDA, CDR2 SQIVND (reference sequence). The time point is: after dendritic cell vaccination, including at tumor progression/relapse. The count of this clone is one. Antigen unknown. Study findings and constraints: Estimated pretreatment TIL content predicted outcome after dendritic cell vaccination. Only a small number of patients had complete blood and tumor samples.

V is TRBV19 and J is TRBJ1-1, with 8 bases lining up with TRBD1. The sample in question was blood, obtained after dendritic cell vaccination. The source is a human donor with glioblastoma. CDR3 residues: CASGMTGEFTEAFF. The CDR3 region has the DNA TGTGCCAGTGGGATGACAGGGGAGTTCACTGAAGCTTTCTTT. Full variable domain (missing parts from reference TRBV19 and TRBJ1-1): DGGITQSPKYLFRKEGQNVTLSCEQNLNHDAMYWYRQDPGQGLRLIYYSQIVNDFQKGDIAEGYSVSREKKESFPLTVTSAQKNPTAFYLCASGMTGEFTEAFFGQGTRLTVV.